This T cell receptor beta chain was sequenced in a study of early T cells in non-severe SARS-CoV-2 infection. Looking at the study overall: The authors sequenced bulk RNA from unsorted whole blood, leaving chains unpaired.

Study findings and constraints: Private and CD4 specificities were missed by VDJdb matching, which favored anti-spike CD8 responses.

This clonotype appeared a few times. Its antigen is undetermined. The protocol attached unique molecular identifiers to individual cDNA molecules. TCRdb redid the calling of the 5' RACE reads with MiXCR, one entry per CDR3 protein. The table includes just over 95,000 distinct CDR3 sequences, roughly 11% detected once. Germline V gives CDR1 ENHRY, CDR2 SYGVKD. The V end was cut by 3 bases, the J end by 0 bases, with 8 bases between. The CDR3 length is 14 residues. V usage is TRBV10-3 and J usage is TRBJ1-1; weak D call: TRBD1 (5 bases). Here the sequenced sample was whole blood, taken at baseline. The source is an adult who was a healthcare worker with PCR-confirmed SARS-CoV-2 infection or an uninfected control (not recorded which). The CDR3: CAISEQDLNTEAFF. Written as DNA, the CDR3 is TGTGCCATCAGTGAACAGGACTTGAACACTGAAGCTTTCTTT.